Each of the 31 T cell receptor beta chains below was sequenced from the same sample in a study of T-cell memory formation after mild COVID-19. TCRdb called the 5' RACE reads again in MiXCR, with one record for every CDR3 protein. The repertoire consists of about 340,000 distinct CDR3 sequences, with around 15% occurring once and the leading ten covering about 20%. Sequenced material: PBMCs or a T cell subset sorted from them (not recorded which). These TCRs come from a man aged 18 to 29 who had mild COVID-19 (a few samples of this study predate the infection). Cell type and time point are not known.

About this clonotype itself: Given a much more abundant clone one base away, this may be a read error. The chain recombines TRBV7-6 with TRBJ2-1, with unresolved D. This CDR3 is built from 11 residues. Germline V gives CDR1 SGHVS, CDR2 FNYEAQ. CDR3 DNA sequence: TGTGCCAGCAGCACCTACCATGAGCAGTTCTTC. Its protein is CASSTYHEQFF.

CDR3 sequence: CSVEPRALNYGYTF. CDR3 DNA sequence: TGCAGCGTTGAACCTAGGGCCCTTAACTATGGCTACACCTTC. The chain carries TRBV29-1 and TRBJ1-2, with D unclear. V shed 2 bases and J shed 1 base, with 11 bases lying between them. Germline V gene data show CDR1 as SQVTM and CDR2 as ANQGSEA. The CDR3 spans 14 residues.

This clonotype was detected many times. This chain links TRBV12-3 or TRBV12-4 with TRBJ2-5; D might be TRBD2 (6 bases). With 1 base removed from V and 0 bases from J, the gap between germline ends came to 9 bases. This CDR3 is built from 15 residues. CDR3 DNA sequence: TGTGCCAGCAGTTTAGAGCTAGCGAACCAAGAGACCCAGTACTTC. Translation: CASSLELANQETQYF.

The chain links TRBV6-1 to TRBJ1-2, with TRBD1 identical over 8 bases. Trimming took 11 bases from V and 8 from J; bases not matched to a gene: 7. The germline CDR1 and CDR2 sequences are MNHNS and SASEGT. This CDR3 contains 11 residues. The CDR3 DNA sequence: TGTGCCGACTGGACAGGGAGCGGCTACACCTTC. Its translation is CADWTGSGYTF.

This clonotype was recorded a few times. The gene calls are TRBV28 and TRBJ1-2, with D maybe TRBD1 (6 bases). The V gene lost 6 bases and the J gene lost 3 bases, with 14 bases spanning the gap. There are 14 residues in the CDR3. The germline gives CDR1 MDHEN, CDR2 SYDVKM. This chain's CDR3 is CASSHRVFDYGYTF. The CDR3 coding sequence is TGTGCCAGCAGCCACAGGGTTTTTGACTATGGCTACACCTTC.

V is TRBV12-3 or TRBV12-4 and J is TRBJ1-4, with unresolved D. Trimming removed 5 bases at V and 8 bases at J, with 12 bases between. This CDR3 comprises 13 residues. As DNA, the CDR3 is TGTGCCAGCAGTCCGCTTGCAGTCGAAAAACTGTTTTTT. Translation: CASSPLAVEKLFF.

Here the CDR3 DNA reads TGCGCCAGCGGCGCAGGGCGAGTGAGTAACTATGGCTACACCTTC. Its protein is CASGAGRVSNYGYTF. V and J are TRBV5-1 and TRBJ1-2; D may be TRBD1 (5 bases). Trimming took off 7 bases at V and 1 base at J, with 17 bases between the two ends. The CDR3 sequence is 15 residues long. The germline V gene has CDR1 SGHRS and CDR2 YFSETQ. The complete variable domain, with remaining parts taken from reference TRBV5-1 and TRBJ1-2, reads KAGVTQTPRYLIKTRGQQVTLSCSPISGHRSVSWYQQTPGQGLQFLFEYFSETQRNKGNFPGRFSGRQFSNSRSEMNVSTLELGDSALYLCASGAGRVSNYGYTFGSGTRLTVV.

This chain links TRBV5-1 with TRBJ2-6; D uncertain. The germline V and J ends were trimmed by 2 bases and 0 bases, with 9 bases remaining between them. CDR1 is SGHRS and CDR2 is YFSETQ in the germline V gene. The CDR3 is 16 amino acids. CDR3 loop: CASSFYMYSGANVLTF. DNA for the CDR3: TGCGCCAGCAGCTTTTACATGTACTCTGGGGCCAACGTCCTGACTTTC.

This rearrangement joins TRBV3-1 to TRBJ2-3; 10 bases map to TRBD1. Trimming at V came to 7 bases and at J to 7 bases, leaving 11 bases not matched to a gene. CDR1 and CDR2 (germline): LGHDT, YNNKEL (reference sequence). CDR3 length: 15 amino acids. The CDR3 DNA sequence: TGTGCCAGCAACTTCCGGGACAGGGGAGGGAATACGCAGTATTTT. Protein product: CASNFRDRGGNTQYF.

This chain links TRBV7-2 with TRBJ2-7, with TRBD2 identical over 14 bases. CDR1 and CDR2 from the germline V gene are SGHTA and FQGNSA. V was clipped by 2 bases and J by 6 bases; unmatched bases: 6. CDR3 size: 16 residues. The CDR3 loop is CASSLYYGLAGGEQYF. The CDR3 bases are TGTGCCAGCAGCTTATACTATGGACTAGCGGGGGGCGAGCAGTACTTC.

This clonotype was counted many times. The rearrangement joins TRBV3-1 to TRBJ1-1; 7 nucleotides agree with TRBD1. Germline CDR1 and CDR2: LGHDT and YNNKEL (reference sequence). J gave up 3 bases and V 4 bases, and 11 bases lay outside the gene matches. CDR3 length: 16 amino acids. Here the CDR3 reads CASSPSAGGAYTEAFF. CDR3 coding DNA: TGTGCCAGCAGCCCGAGTGCAGGGGGTGCGTACACTGAAGCTTTCTTT. Drawing the rest from reference TRBV3-1 and TRBJ1-1, the complete variable domain is DTAVSQTPKYLVTQMGNDKSIKCEQNLGHDTMYWYKQDSKKFLKIMFSYNNKELIINETVPNRFSPKSPDKAHLNLHINSLELGDSAVYFCASSPSAGGAYTEAFFGQGTRLTVV.

The count of this clonotype is one. J is TRBJ2-2 and V is TRBV7-2; a possible D gene is TRBD1 (6 bases). The CDR3 totals 14 residues. The germline gives CDR1 SGHTA, CDR2 FQGNSA. Trimming removed 3 bases from V and 4 bases from J, with 9 bases in between. The CDR3, as DNA: TGTGCCAGCAGCTTGGGACATTCCACCGGGGAGCTGTTTTTT. It yields the protein CASSLGHSTGELFF.

The chain joins TRBV20-1 to TRBJ2-1, with 8 positions matching TRBD2. The CDR3 spans 15 residues. The germline V gene encodes CDR1 DFQATT and CDR2 SNEGSKA (reference sequence). Trimming removed 0 bases from V and 10 bases from J; junction bases left unmatched: 11. The CDR3 protein is CSARDEGLASLEQFF. In DNA, the CDR3 is TGCAGTGCTAGAGATGAAGGACTAGCCTCGTTGGAGCAGTTCTTC.

This clonotype was observed a few times. The chain couples TRBV7-7 to TRBJ2-5, with D possibly being TRBD2 (6 bases). The CDR3 extends over 15 amino acids. Germline loops: CDR1 SSHAT, CDR2 FNYEAQ (reference sequence). Trimming cost V 1 base and J 5 bases, with 14 bases left between them. CDR3 nucleotide sequence: TGTGCCAGCAGCTTAGAGTATACTAGCTGGGAGACCCAGTACTTC. This gives the protein CASSLEYTSWETQYF.

This clonotype showed up just a few times. The gene calls are TRBV5-1 and TRBJ2-1; D unresolved. Germline lookup yields CDR1 SGHRS and CDR2 YFSETQ. This CDR3 is built from 14 residues. V lost 0 bases, J lost 6 bases, and 10 bases lay in between. DNA for the CDR3: TGCGCCAGCAGCTTGGGTTTAGGCTCCAATGAGCAGTTCTTC. Translated: CASSLGLGSNEQFF.

V usage is TRBV7-2 and J usage is TRBJ2-5; TRBD2 matches at 13 bases. Trimming at V came to 9 bases and at J to 5 bases, leaving 12 bases not matched to a gene. The V gene's germline CDR1 is SGHTA and CDR2 FQGNSA. This CDR3 has 16 residues. CDR3 nucleotide sequence: TGTGCCAGTATCATGGGACTAGCGGGGTGGGAGGAGACCCAGTACTTC. It translates to CASIMGLAGWEETQYF.

This chain joins TRBV5-1 and TRBJ1-4; D remains unclear. Germline CDR1 reads SGHRS; CDR2 reads YFSETQ. Trimming pared 0 bases from V and 6 bases from J, leaving 3 bases between. The CDR3 contains 12 residues. This chain's CDR3 is CASSLGYEKLFF. The CDR3 DNA reads as TGCGCCAGCAGCTTGGGCTATGAAAAACTGTTTTTT.

The rearrangement joins TRBV24-1 to TRBJ1-1; D may be TRBD1 (6 bases). The CDR3 is 13 amino acids. Germline assignment: CDR1 KGHDR and CDR2 SFDVKD. Trimming removed 12 bases at V and 4 bases at J, with 17 bases between. CDR3 sequence (DNA): TGTGCCGCCCCAGCAGGGGCGGGCACTGAAGCTTTCTTT. Amino acid sequence: CAAPAGAGTEAFF.

This clonotype was counted between two and nine times. The V and J genes are TRBV6-2 or TRBV6-3 and TRBJ1-1; 7 bases match TRBD1. There are 12 residues in the CDR3. From germline, CDR1 is MNHEY and CDR2 SVGEGT. V was pared by 7 bases and J by 6 bases, with 5 bases of the junction left unmatched. CDR3 region: CASNSGTAEAFF. The CDR3 DNA sequence: TGTGCCAGCAACTCCGGGACAGCTGAAGCTTTCTTT.

The genes are TRBV29-1 and TRBJ1-6, with 11 positions matching TRBD1. The CDR3 totals 14 residues. V dropped 4 bases and J dropped 14; count of bases not matched to a gene: 10. Germline V gene data show CDR1 as SQVTM and CDR2 as ANQGSEA. This chain's CDR3 is CSVAFGTGGNTLHF. The CDR3 nucleotides read TGCAGCGTTGCATTTGGGACAGGGGGGAATACCCTCCACTTT.

In this sample, this clonotype turned up a few times. This sequence joins TRBV29-1 and TRBJ1-2; no reliable D call. Looked up from germline, CDR1 is SQVTM and CDR2 is ANQGSEA. V lost 2 bases and J lost 3, with 16 bases in between. This CDR3 spans 15 amino acids. In nucleotides, the CDR3 is TGCAGCGTTGAAATACCTCTTTCCGGCTACTATGGCTACACCTTC. Encoded protein: CSVEIPLSGYYGYTF.

V and J are TRBV29-1 and TRBJ2-7, with D possibly TRBD2 on 6 matching bases. This CDR3 comprises 15 residues. V lost 6 bases, J lost 3 bases, and 21 bases lay in between. Germline lookup yields CDR1 SQVTM and CDR2 ANQGSEA. The CDR3 DNA reads as TGCAGCGTAGGCGCCAAACAGCAAGCGGGCTACGAGCAGTACTTC. Translated, it gives CSVGAKQQAGYEQYF.

In DNA form, the CDR3 reads TGTGCCAGCAGCTTAGTAGGAAGGACATTGACAGATTCACCCCTCCACTTT. It translates to CASSLVGRTLTDSPLHF. This sequence joins TRBV7-8 and TRBJ1-6; TRBD1 is a possible D gene (5 bases). In germline, CDR1 is SGHVS, CDR2 FQNEAQ. Trimming pared 1 base from V and 8 bases from J, leaving 18 bases between. The CDR3 covers 17 residues.

The CDR3 nucleotides read TGTGCCAGCAGTGAAGCGTATTACAGGGAAGCTTTCTTT. It yields the protein CASSEAYYREAFF. V usage is TRBV2 and J usage is TRBJ1-1; a possible D gene is TRBD1 (5 bases). CDR1 and CDR2 from the germline V gene are SNHLY and FYNNEI. The CDR3 runs 13 residues. V was clipped by 0 bases and J by 8 bases, with 10 bases between them.

This clonotype turned up a few times. V and J are TRBV27 and TRBJ1-1; maybe TRBD1 (5 bases). Looked up from germline, CDR1 is MNHEY and CDR2 is SMNVEV (reference sequence). V was trimmed by 5 bases and J by 4 bases, leaving 17 bases between them. This CDR3 contains 15 residues. The CDR3 loop reads CASSPSRGGSTEAFF. CDR3 nucleotides: TGTGCCAGCAGTCCCAGTCGGGGCGGGAGCACTGAAGCTTTCTTT.

This clonotype showed up just a few times. The V call is TRBV4-3, the J call TRBJ2-1; 7 nucleotides line up with TRBD1. J lost 4 bases, V lost 6 bases, and 9 bases had no gene match. The CDR3 totals 15 residues. From germline, CDR1 is LGHNA and CDR2 YSLEER. The CDR3 coding sequence is TGCGCCAGCAGGGCCGGGACAGCGTCTTACAATGAGCAGTTCTTC. Its translation is CASRAGTASYNEQFF.

This clonotype was found a few times. The chain joins TRBV7-2 to TRBJ1-1; 9 bases align to TRBD1. Germline V CDR1 and CDR2: SGHTA, FQGNSA. Trimming removed 5 bases from V and 1 base from J; junction bases left unmatched: 5. This CDR3 region has 15 residues. In DNA, the CDR3 is TGTGCCAGCAGCGCCCCGACAGGGGGGAACACTGAAGCTTTCTTT. Its protein is CASSAPTGGNTEAFF. The full variable domain, in which reference TRBV7-2 and TRBJ1-1 provide the parts outside the CDR3, is GAGVSQSPSNKVTEKGKDVELRCDPISGHTALYWYRQSLGQGLEFLIYFQGNSAPDKSGLPSDRFSAERTGGSVSTLTIQRTQQEDSAVYLCASSAPTGGNTEAFFGQGTRLTVV.

This clonotype was detected ten times or more. The DNA of the CDR3 is TGTGCCAGCAGCCTGGAACGCACAGATACGCAGTATTTT. It specifies CASSLERTDTQYF. The gene calls are TRBV7-6 and TRBJ2-3; D gene ambiguous. This CDR3 spans 13 amino acids. The V and J ends lost 5 bases and 1 base respectively, with 7 bases between them. Germline CDR1 and CDR2: SGHVS and FNYEAQ.

This clonotype came up a few times. The chain employs TRBV29-1 and TRBJ2-5; D is unclear. V was cut by 7 bases and J by 5 bases, with 14 bases left in between. This CDR3 is built from 12 residues. Germline lookup yields CDR1 SQVTM and CDR2 ANQGSEA. The CDR3 here is CSAKAEVETQYF. Here the CDR3 DNA reads TGCAGCGCTAAAGCTGAGGTGGAGACCCAGTACTTC.

This clonotype was observed a few times. The chain has TRBV7-9 and TRBJ2-7; D remains unclear. The CDR3 contains 13 residues. Germline loops: CDR1 SEHNR, CDR2 FQNEAQ (reference sequence). Trimming shortened V by 5 bases and J by 3 bases, and 11 bases separated the two germline ends. The CDR3 reads CASSPTAGYEQYF. The CDR3 DNA is TGTGCCAGCAGCCCCACAGCTGGCTACGAGCAGTACTTC.

The rearrangement uses TRBV7-8 and TRBJ2-7, with D uncertain. The germline gives CDR1 SGHVS, CDR2 FQNEAQ. The CDR3 length is 12 residues. V was clipped by 5 bases and J by 6 bases, with 11 bases between them. The CDR3: CASSPTGREQYV. The CDR3 bases are TGTGCCAGCAGCCCCACCGGACGCGAGCAGTACGTC.